This T cell receptor (beta chain) was captured in a study of tumor and adjacent non-tumor tissue in lung cancer. Turning to the study itself: Samples averaged roughly 4.2 million productive TCRbeta reads each.

As for this clonotype: The antigen remains undetermined.

There are 14 residues in the CDR3. CDR1 is MNHEY and CDR2 is SVGAGI in the germline V gene. Trimming cost V 7 bases and J 3 bases, with 13 bases left between them. RNA was extracted from bulk tissue without any cell sorting. The normal lung tissue was taken more than 3 cm from the tumor edge. Newly diagnosed lung cancer patients had thoracic surgery in China, August–late 2014, without prior chemotherapy. Study observations and caveats: Tumor tissue had significantly higher TCR diversity than normal lung. Top 100 clones took a larger repertoire share in normal lung.

A modified ARM-PCR protocol with three rounds of nested PCR amplified TCRbeta. TCRdb independently ran MiXCR on the multiplex PCR reads; one entry per CDR3 protein. The profile shows approximately 120,000 distinct CDR3 sequences, about 64% of them singletons. This receptor was identified in a man aged 55 to 70 with non-small cell lung cancer. The chain is built from TRBV6-5 and TRBJ1-5, with D possibly matching TRBD1 (6 bases). The sequenced sample was distant non-tumor lung tissue. In nucleotides, the CDR3 is TGTGCCAGCACTTTAGGACAGTCCAATCAGCCCCAGCATTTT. This codes for CASTLGQSNQPQHF.